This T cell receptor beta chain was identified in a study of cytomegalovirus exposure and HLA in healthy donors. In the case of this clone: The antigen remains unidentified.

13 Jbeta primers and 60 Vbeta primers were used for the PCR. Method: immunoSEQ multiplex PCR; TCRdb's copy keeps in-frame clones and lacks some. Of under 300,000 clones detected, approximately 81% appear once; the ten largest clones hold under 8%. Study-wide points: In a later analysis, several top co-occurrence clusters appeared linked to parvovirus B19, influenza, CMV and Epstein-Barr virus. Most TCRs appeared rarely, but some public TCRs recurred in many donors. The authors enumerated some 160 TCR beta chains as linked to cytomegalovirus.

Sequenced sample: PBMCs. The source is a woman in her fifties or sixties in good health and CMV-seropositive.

CDR3 sequence (DNA): TGTGCCAGCAGCGGAAGCCGACAGGCGAGCACTGAAGCTTTCTTT. It translates to CASSGSRQASTEAFF. The chain recombines TRBV7-9 with TRBJ1-1, with D perhaps matching TRBD1 (6 bases). V lost 5 bases and J 4 bases, leaving 17 bases between the germline ends. CDR1 is SEHNR and CDR2 is FQNEAQ in the germline V gene (reference sequence). CDR3 length equals 15 residues.